This section outlines one T cell receptor beta chain sequence together with its context. The entry originates in a study of control samples from healthy donors and cancer patients. Trimming took 3 bases from V and 16 from J, leaving 19 bases between them. Per germline, CDR1 LGHDT and CDR2 YNNKEL (reference sequence). This CDR3 spans 13 amino acids. Assay used: immunoSEQ multiplex PCR; TCRdb lists only in-frame clones, some missing. The sample holds about 130,000 clones; roughly 94% are singletons and the top ten take approximately 14%. The sequence was obtained from a man in his fifties or sixties with colorectal cancer. The source material was PBMCs. The chain links TRBV3-1 (or the pseudogene TRBV3-2) to TRBJ2-1; D not certain. The CDR3, as DNA: TGTGCCAGCAGCCAGTCCACTTACCAGCGTTTCTTCTTC. Protein: CASSQSTYQRFFF.